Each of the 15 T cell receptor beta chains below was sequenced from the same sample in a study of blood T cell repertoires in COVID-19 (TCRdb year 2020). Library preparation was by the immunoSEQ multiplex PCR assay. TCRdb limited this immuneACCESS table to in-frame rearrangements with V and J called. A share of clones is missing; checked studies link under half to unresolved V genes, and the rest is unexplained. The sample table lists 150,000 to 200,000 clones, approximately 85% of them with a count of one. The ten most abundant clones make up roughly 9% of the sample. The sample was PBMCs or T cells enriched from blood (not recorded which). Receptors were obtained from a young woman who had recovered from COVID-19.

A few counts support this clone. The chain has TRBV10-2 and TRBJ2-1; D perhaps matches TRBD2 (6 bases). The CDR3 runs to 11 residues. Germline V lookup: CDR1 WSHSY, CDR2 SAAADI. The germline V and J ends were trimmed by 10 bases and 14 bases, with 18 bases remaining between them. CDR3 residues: CATGPPGGEFF. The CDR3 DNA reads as TGCGCCACCGGACCCCCCGGGGGTGAGTTCTTC.

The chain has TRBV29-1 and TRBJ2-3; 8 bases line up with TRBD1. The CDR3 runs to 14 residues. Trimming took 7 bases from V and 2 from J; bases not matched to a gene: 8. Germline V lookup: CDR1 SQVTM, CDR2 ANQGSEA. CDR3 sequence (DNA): TGCAGCGCCCGAGGGACAGGCCTCACAGATACGCAGTATTTT. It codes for CSARGTGLTDTQYF.

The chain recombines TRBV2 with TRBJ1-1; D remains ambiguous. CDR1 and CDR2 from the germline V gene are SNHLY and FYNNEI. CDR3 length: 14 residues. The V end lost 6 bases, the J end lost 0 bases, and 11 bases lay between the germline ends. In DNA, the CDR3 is TGTGCCAGCAGCTTAAGAAACATGAACACTGAAGCTTTCTTT. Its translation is CASSLRNMNTEAFF.

In nucleotides, the CDR3 is TGCGCCAGCAGCCAAGCTCTAGGGGACAGCTCCTACGAGCAGTACTTC. The encoded protein is CASSQALGDSSYEQYF. The V call is TRBV4-3, the J call TRBJ2-7, with 7 bases aligning to TRBD1. V was pared by 1 base and J by 0 bases, with 6 bases of the junction left unmatched. This CDR3 region has 16 residues. Germline V gene lookup returns CDR1 LGHNA and CDR2 YSLEER.

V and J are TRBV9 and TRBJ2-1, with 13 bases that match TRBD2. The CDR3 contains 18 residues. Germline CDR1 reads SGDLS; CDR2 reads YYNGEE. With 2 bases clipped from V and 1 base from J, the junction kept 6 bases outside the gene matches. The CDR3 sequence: CASSVRTSGRGSYNEQFF. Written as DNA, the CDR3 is TGTGCCAGCAGCGTTAGGACTAGCGGGAGAGGGTCCTACAATGAGCAGTTCTTC.

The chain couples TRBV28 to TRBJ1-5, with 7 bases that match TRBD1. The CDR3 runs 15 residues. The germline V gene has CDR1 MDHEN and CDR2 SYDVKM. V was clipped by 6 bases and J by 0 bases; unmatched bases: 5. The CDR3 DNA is TGTGCCAGCAGCCCGGGACAGTATAGCAATCAGCCCCAGCATTTT. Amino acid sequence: CASSPGQYSNQPQHF.

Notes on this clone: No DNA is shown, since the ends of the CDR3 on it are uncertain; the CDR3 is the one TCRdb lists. CDR3 sequence reads: CASSKALIPPFARGNTEAFF. J is TRBJ1-1 and V is TRBV21-1; the table's D call, TRBD1, has no DNA check behind it. TRBV21-1 is shown as a pseudogene. Both ends counted, the CDR3 spans 20 residues.

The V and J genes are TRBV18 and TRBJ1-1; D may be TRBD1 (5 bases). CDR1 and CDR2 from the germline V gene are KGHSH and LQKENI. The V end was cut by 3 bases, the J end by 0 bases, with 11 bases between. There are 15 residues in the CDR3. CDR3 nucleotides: TGTGCCAGCTCACCTCAGACAGCTGTGAACACTGAAGCTTTCTTT. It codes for CASSPQTAVNTEAFF.

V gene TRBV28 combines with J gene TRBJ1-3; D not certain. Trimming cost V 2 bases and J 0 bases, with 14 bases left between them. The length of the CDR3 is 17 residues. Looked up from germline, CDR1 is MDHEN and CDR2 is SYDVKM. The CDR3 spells CASSLPGQQSSGNTIYF. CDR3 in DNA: TGTGCCAGCAGTTTACCCGGTCAACAGAGCTCTGGAAACACCATATATTTT.

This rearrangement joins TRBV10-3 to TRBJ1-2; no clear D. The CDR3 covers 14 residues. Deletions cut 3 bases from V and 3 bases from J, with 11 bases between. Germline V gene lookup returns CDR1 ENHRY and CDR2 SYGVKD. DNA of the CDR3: TGTGCCATCAGTGACCTCGCGGGAGACTATGGCTACACCTTC. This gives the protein CAISDLAGDYGYTF.

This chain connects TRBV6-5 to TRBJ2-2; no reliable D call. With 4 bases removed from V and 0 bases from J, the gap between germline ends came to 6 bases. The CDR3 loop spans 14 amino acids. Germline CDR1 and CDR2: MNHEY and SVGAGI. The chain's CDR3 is CASSSRPNTGELFF. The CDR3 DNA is TGTGCCAGCAGTTCTCGTCCGAACACCGGGGAGCTGTTTTTT.

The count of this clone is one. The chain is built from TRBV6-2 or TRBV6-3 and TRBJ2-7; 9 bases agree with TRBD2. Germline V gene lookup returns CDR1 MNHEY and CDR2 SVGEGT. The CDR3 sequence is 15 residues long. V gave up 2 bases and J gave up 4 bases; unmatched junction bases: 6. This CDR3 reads CASSYPRLAVYEQYF. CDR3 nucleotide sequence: TGTGCCAGCAGTTACCCCAGACTAGCGGTATACGAGCAGTACTTC.

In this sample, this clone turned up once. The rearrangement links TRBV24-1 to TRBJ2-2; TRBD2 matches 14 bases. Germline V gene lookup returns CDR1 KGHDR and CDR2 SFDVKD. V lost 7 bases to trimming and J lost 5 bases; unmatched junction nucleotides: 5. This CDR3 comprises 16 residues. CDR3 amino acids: CATREGLAGETGELFF. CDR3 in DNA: TGTGCCACCAGGGAGGGACTAGCGGGAGAGACCGGGGAGCTGTTTTTT.

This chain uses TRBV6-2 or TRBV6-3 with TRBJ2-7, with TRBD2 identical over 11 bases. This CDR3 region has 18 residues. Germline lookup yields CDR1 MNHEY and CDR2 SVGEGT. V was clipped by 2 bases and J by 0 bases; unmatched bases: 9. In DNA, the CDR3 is TGTGCCAGCAGTTACGGGAGACTAGCGGGGATATTCTCCTACGAGCAGTACTTC. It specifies CASSYGRLAGIFSYEQYF.

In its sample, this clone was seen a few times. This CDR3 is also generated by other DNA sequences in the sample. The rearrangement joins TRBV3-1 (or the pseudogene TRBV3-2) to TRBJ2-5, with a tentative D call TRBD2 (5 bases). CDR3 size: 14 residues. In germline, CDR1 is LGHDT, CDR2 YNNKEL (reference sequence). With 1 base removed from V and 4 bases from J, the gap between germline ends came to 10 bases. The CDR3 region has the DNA TGTGCCAGCAGCCAAGGAGGAGGACTAGAGACCCAGTACTTC. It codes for CASSQGGGLETQYF.